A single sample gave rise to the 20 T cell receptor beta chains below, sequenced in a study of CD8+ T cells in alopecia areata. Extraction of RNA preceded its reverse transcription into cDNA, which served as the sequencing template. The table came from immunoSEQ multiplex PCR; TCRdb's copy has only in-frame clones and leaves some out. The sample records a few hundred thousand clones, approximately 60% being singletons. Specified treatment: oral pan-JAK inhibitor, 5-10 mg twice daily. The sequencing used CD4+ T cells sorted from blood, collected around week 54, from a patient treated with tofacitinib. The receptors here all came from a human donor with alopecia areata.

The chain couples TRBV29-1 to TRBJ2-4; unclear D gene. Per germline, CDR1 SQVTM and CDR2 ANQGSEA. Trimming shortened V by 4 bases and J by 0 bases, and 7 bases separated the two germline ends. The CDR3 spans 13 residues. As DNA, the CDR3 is TGCAGCGTTGTCGGGCTAGCCAAAAACATTCAGTACTTC. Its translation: CSVVGLAKNIQYF.

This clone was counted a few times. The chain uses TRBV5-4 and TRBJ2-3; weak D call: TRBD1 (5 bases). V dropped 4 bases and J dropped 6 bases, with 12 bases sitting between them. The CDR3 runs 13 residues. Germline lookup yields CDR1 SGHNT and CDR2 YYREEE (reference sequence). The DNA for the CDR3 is TGTGCCAGCAGCCCCCAGGGTGTGGATACGCAGTATTTT. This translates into CASSPQGVDTQYF.

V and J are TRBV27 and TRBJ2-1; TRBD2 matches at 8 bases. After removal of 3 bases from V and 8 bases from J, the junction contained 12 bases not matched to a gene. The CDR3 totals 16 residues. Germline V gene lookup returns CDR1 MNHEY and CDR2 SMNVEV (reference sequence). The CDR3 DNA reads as TGTGCCAGCAGTTTGGAGGTGCGGGGGGCTGGGTATGAGCAGTTCTTC. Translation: CASSLEVRGAGYEQFF.

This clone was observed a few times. The CDR3 region has the DNA TGTGCCAGCAGCCATCACCTCGAATCCTACGAGCAGTACTTC. This translates into CASSHHLESYEQYF. The chain is built from TRBV14 and TRBJ2-7; no clear D gene. The CDR3 consists of 14 residues. V was pared by 3 bases and J by 1 base, with 10 bases between. Germline loops: CDR1 SGHDN, CDR2 FVKESK.

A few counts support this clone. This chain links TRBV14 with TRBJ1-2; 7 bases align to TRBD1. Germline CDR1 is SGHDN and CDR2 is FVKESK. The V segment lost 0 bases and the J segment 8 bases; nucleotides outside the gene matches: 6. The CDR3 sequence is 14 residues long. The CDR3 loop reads CASSQELQGKGYTF. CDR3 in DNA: TGTGCCAGCAGCCAAGAGTTACAGGGGAAGGGCTACACCTTC.

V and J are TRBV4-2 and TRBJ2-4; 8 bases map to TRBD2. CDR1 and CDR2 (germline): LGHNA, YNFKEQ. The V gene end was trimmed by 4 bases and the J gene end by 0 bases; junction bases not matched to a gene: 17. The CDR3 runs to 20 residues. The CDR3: CASSPTPPYSGKIAKNIQYF. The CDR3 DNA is TGTGCCAGCAGCCCCACTCCCCCCTATAGCGGGAAAATAGCCAAAAACATTCAGTACTTC.

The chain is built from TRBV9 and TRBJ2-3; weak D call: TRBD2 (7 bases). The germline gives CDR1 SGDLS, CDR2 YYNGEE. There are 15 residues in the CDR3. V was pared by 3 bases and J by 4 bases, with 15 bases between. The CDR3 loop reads CASSDYRGAADTQYF. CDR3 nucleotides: TGTGCCAGCAGCGACTATCGGGGGGCGGCAGATACGCAGTATTTT. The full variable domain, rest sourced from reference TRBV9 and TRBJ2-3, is DSGVTQTPKHLITATGQRVTLRCSPRSGDLSVYWYQQSLDQGLQFLIQYYNGEERAKGNILERFSAQQFPDLHSELNLSSLELGDSALYFCASSDYRGAADTQYFGPGTRLTVL.

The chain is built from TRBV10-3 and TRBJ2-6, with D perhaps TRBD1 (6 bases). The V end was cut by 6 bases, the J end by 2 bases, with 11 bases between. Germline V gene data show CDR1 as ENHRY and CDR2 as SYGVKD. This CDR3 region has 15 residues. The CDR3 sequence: CAIRETGTGANVLTF. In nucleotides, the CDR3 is TGTGCCATCAGAGAAACAGGGACTGGGGCCAACGTCCTGACTTTC.

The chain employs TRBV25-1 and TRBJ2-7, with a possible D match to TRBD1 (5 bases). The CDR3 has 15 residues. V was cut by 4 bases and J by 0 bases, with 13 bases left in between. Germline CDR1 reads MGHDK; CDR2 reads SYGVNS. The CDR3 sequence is CASSGGPRGSYEQYF. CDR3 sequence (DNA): TGTGCCAGCAGTGGAGGTCCAAGGGGCTCCTACGAGCAGTACTTC.

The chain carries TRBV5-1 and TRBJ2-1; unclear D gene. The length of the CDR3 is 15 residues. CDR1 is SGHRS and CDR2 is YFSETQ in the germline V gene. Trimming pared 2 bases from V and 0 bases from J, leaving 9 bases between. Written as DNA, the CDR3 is TGCGCCAGCAGCTTCGCTATGAGCTCCTACAATGAGCAGTTCTTC. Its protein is CASSFAMSSYNEQFF.

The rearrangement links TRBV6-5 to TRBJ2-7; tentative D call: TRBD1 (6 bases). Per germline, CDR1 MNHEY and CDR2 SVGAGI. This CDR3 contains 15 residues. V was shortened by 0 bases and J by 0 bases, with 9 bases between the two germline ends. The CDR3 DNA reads TGTGCCAGCAGTTACTCGACAGGAAGCTCCTACGAGCAGTACTTC. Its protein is CASSYSTGSSYEQYF.

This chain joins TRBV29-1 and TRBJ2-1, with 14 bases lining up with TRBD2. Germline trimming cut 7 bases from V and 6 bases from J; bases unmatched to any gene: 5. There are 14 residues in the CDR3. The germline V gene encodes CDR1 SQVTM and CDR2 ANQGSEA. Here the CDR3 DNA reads TGCAGCGCCCCGGGACTAGCGGGGGCCAATGAGCAGTTCTTC. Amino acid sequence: CSAPGLAGANEQFF.

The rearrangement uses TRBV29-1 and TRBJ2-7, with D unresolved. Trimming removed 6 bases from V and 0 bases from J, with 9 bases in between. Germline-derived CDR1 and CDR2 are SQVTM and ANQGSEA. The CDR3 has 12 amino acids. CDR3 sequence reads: CSVAVDSYEQYF. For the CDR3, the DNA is TGCAGCGTCGCGGTGGACTCCTACGAGCAGTACTTC.

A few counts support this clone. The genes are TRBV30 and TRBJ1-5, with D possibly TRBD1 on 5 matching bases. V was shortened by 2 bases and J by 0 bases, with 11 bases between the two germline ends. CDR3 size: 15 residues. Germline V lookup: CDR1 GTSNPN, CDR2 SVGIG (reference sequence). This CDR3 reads CAWSTGVDSNQPQHF. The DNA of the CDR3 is TGTGCCTGGAGTACGGGGGTCGATAGCAATCAGCCCCAGCATTTT.

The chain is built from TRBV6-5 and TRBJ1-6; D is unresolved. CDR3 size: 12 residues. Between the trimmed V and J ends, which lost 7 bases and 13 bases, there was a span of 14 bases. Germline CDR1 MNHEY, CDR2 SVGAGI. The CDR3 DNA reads TGTGCCAGCACCCAAGGGCGAGACCCCCTCCACTTT. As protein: CASTQGRDPLHF.

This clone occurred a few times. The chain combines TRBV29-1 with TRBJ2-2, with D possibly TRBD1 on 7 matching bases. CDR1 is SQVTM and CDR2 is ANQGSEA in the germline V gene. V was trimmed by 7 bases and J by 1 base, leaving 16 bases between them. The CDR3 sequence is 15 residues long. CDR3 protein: CSARGTDLNTGELFF. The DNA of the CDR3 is TGCAGCGCCCGGGGGACAGATTTGAACACCGGGGAGCTGTTTTTT.

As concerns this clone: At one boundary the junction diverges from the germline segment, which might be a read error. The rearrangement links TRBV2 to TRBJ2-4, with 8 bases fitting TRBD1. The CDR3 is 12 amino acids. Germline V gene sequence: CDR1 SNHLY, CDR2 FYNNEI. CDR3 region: CASSEQGAPGWF. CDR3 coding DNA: TGTGCCAGCAGTGAGCAGGGGGCTCCTGGATGGTTC.

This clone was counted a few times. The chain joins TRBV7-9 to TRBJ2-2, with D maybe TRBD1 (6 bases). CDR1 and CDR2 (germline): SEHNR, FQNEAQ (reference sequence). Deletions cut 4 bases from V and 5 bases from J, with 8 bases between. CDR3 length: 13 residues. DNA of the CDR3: TGTGCCAGCAGCTCCAGGGGTACCGGGGAGCTGTTTTTT. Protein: CASSSRGTGELFF. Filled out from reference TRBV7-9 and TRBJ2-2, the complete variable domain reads DTGVSQNPRHKITKRGQNVTFRCDPISEHNRLYWYRQTLGQGPEFLTYFQNEAQLEKSRLLSDRFSAERPKGSFSTLEIQRTEQGDSAMYLCASSSRGTGELFFGEGSRLTVL.

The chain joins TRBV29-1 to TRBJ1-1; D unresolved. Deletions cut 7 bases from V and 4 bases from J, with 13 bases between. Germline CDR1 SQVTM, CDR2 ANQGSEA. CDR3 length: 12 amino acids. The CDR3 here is CSAEKWGTEAFF. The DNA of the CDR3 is TGCAGCGCAGAAAAGTGGGGCACTGAAGCTTTCTTT.

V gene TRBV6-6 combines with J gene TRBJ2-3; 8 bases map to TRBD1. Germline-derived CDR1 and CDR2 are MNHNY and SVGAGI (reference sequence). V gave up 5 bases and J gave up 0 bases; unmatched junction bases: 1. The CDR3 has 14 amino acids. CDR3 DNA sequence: TGTGCCAGCAGTCGGGACAGGAGCACAGATACGCAGTATTTT. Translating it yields CASSRDRSTDTQYF.